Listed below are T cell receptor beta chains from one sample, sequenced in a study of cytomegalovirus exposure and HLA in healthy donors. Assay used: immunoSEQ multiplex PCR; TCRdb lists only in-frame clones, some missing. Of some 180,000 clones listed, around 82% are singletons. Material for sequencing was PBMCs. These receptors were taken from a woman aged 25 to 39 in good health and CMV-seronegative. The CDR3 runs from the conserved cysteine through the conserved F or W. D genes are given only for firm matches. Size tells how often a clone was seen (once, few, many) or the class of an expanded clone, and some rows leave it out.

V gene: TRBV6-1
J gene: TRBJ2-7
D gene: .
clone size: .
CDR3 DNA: TGTGCCAGCAGTGAAGGCAGGACCTACGAGCAGTACTTC
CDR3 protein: CASSEGRTYEQYF

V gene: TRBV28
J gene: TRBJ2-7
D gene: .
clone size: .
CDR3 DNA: TGTGCCGGTTCGAGGGTCGGCGACGAGCAGTACTTC
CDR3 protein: CAGSRVGDEQYF

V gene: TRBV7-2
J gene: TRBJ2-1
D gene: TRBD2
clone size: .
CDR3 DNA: TGTGCCAGCAGCCAGACTAGCGCCACCAACAATGAGCAGTTCTTC
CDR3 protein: CASSQTSATNNEQFF

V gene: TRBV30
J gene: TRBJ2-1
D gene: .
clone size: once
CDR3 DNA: TGTGCCTGGACTAAGGCGGGAATCACCTACAATGAGCAGTTCTTC
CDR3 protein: CAWTKAGITYNEQFF

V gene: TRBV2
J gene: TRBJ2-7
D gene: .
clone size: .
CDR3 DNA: TGTGCCAGCAGTAGAGGGTACTCCTACGAGCAGTACTTC
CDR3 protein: CASSRGYSYEQYF

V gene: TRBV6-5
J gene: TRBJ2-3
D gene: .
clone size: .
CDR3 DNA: TGTGCCAGCAGTCGAACCGGGATCCTCACAGATACGCAGTATTTT
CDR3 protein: CASSRTGILTDTQYF

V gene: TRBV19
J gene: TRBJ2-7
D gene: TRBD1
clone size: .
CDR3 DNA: TGTGCCAGTAGCCTACCAGGGGGCTCCTACGAGCAGTACTTC
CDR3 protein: CASSLPGGSYEQYF

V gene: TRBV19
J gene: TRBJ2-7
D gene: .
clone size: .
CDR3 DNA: TGTGCCAGTAGTTACAAGTACGAGCAGTACTTC
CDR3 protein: CASSYKYEQYF

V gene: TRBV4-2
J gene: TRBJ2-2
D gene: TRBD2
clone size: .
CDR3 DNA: TGTGCCAGCAGCCAACAAGGGCTAGCGGGAGAAACCGGGGAGCTGTTTTTT
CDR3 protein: CASSQQGLAGETGELFF

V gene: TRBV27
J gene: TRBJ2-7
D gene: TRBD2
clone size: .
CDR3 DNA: TGTGCCAGCAGTGCGCTACTAGCGGGAGGGCCCGGGGAGCAGTACTTC
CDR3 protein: CASSALLAGGPGEQYF

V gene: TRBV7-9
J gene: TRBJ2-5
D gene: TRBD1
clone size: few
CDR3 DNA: TGTGCCAGCAGCTTCCTTCGTTGGGGACAGGGAGTGTTAGAGACCCAGTACTTC
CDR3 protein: CASSFLRWGQGVLETQYF

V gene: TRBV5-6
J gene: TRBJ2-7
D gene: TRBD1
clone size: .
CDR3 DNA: TGTGCCAGCAGCCCCCGACAGGGTCCTTTCTACGAGCAGTACTTC
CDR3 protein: CASSPRQGPFYEQYF

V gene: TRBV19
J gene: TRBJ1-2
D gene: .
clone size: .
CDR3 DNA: TGTGCCAGTAGTATACTTAGACCGGTGACAGACAACTATGGCTACACCTTC
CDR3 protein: CASSILRPVTDNYGYTF

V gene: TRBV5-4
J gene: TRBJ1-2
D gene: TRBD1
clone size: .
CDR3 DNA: TGTGCCAGCGGAGGGGACAGGGGGTTTGGCTACACCTTC
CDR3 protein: CASGGDRGFGYTF

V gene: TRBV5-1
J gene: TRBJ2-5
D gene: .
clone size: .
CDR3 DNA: TGCGCCAGCAGCTTGGGGGGGAGGCAAGAGACCCAGTACTTC
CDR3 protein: CASSLGGRQETQYF

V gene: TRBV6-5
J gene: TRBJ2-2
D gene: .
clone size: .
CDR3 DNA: TGTGCCAGCAGTTACATTTCCCACTACGGGGAGCTGTTTTTT
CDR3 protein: CASSYISHYGELFF

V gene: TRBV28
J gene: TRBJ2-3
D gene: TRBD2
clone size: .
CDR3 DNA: TGTGCCAGCAGCAAGGGGACTAGCGGGCTCACAGATACGCAGTATTTT
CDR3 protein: CASSKGTSGLTDTQYF

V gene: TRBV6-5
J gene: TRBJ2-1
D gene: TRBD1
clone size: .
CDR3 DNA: TGTGCCAGCAGTTGGACAGGCTACAATGAGCAGTTCTTC
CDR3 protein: CASSWTGYNEQFF

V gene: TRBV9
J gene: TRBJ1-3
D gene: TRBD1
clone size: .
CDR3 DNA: TGTGCCAGCAGCCCCGCCTCCATCCAAGGGACAGGGCCTGGAAACACCATATATTTT
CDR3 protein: CASSPASIQGTGPGNTIYF

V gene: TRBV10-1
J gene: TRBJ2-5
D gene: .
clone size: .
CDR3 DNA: TGCGCCAGCAGTGCCCCAGGGCAAGAGACCCAGTACTTC
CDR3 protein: CASSAPGQETQYF

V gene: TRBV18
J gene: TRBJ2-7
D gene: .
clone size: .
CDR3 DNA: TGTGCCAGCCCACCGGGGCCCAACGAGCAGTACTTC
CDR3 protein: CASPPGPNEQYF

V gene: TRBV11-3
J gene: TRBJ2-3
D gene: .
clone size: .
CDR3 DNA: TGTGCCAGCAGCCTAAGAGGCACAGATACGCAGTATTTT
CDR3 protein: CASSLRGTDTQYF

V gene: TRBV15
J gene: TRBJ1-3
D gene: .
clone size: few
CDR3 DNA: TGTGCCACCAGCACTTTGGGAGGGTCCGGAAACACCATATATTTT
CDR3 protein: CATSTLGGSGNTIYF

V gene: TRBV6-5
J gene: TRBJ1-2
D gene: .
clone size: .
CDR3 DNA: TGTGCCAGCAGTTACGCGGCCGATTATGGCTACACCTTC
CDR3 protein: CASSYAADYGYTF

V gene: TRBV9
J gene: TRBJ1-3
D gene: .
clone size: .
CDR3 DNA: TGTGCCAGCAGCGGGGAGAACACCATATATTTT
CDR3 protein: CASSGENTIYF

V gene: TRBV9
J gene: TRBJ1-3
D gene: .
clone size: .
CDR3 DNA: TGTGCCAGCAGCGTAGTGGCGGGGTACTCTGGAAACACCATATATTTT
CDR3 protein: CASSVVAGYSGNTIYF

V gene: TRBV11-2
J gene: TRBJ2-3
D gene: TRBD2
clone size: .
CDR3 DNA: TGTGCCAGCAGCTTAGAGACTAGCGGGGCCACAGATACGCAGTATTTT
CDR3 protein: CASSLETSGATDTQYF

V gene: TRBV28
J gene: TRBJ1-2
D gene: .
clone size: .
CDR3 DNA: TGTGCCAGCAGCCTGACAGGATTGTATGGCTACACCTTC
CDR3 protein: CASSLTGLYGYTF

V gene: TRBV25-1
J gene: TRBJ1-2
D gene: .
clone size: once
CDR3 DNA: TGTGCCAGCAGTGGTGCTGCAGGCGCCTATGGCTACACCTTC
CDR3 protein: CASSGAAGAYGYTF

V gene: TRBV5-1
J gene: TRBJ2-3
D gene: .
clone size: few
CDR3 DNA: TGCGCCAGCAGCGACCCAGGGGCGGATACGCAGTATTTT
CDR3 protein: CASSDPGADTQYF

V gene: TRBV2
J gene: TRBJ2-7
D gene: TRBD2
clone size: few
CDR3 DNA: TGTGCCAGCAGGCCTAGACTAGCGGGGGGTAATTACGAGCAGTACTTC
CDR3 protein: CASRPRLAGGNYEQYF

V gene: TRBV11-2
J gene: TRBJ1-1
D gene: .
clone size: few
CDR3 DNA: TGTGCCAGCAACTACCCACTCACTGAAGCTTTCTTT
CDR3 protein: CASNYPLTEAFF

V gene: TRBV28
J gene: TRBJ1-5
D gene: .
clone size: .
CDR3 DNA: TGTGCCAGCAGTTTATTTGGGGGCCGCTTGGAGCCCCAGCATTTT
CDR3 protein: CASSLFGGRLEPQHF

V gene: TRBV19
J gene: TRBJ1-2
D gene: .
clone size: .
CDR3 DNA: TGTGCCAGTAGTCCGACTCGGACAGTTAACTATGGCTACACCTTC
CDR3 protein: CASSPTRTVNYGYTF

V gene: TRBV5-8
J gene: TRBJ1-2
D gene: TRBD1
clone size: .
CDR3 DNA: TGTGCCAGCAGCCAATCGAGGACAGGCAGTACAGGGTATGGCTACACCTTC
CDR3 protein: CASSQSRTGSTGYGYTF

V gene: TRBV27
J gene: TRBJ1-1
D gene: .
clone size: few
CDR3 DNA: TGTGCCAGCAGTTTTGGAGGGCGGACTGAAGCTTTCTTT
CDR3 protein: CASSFGGRTEAFF

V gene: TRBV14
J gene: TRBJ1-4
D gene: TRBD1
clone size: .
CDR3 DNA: TGTGCCAGCAGCCAGGGTGGACAGGGACGGATTACAGAAAAACTGTTTTTT
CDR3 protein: CASSQGGQGRITEKLFF

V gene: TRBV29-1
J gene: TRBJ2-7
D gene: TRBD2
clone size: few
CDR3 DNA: TGCAGCGTTACCGGGACTAGCGGTTCCTACGAGCAGTACTTC
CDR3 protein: CSVTGTSGSYEQYF

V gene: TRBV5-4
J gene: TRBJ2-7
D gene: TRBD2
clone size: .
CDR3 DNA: TGTGCCAGCAGTTCGCAGCTAGCGGGAGGAACAATCTACTTC
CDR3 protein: CASSSQLAGGTIYF

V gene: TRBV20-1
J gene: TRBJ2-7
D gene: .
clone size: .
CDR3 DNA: TGCAGTGCTAGATCTTACTACGAGCAGTACTTC
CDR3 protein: CSARSYYEQYF

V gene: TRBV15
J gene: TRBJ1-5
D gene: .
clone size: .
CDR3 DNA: TGTGCGGTACGCAGTGGAGGGCCTTATAGCAATCAGCCCCAGCATTTT
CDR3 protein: CAVRSGGPYSNQPQHF

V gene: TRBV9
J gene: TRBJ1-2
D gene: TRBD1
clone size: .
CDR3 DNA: TGTGCCAGCAGCCGATGGACAGGGGGCCTTAACTATGGCTACACCTTC
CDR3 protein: CASSRWTGGLNYGYTF

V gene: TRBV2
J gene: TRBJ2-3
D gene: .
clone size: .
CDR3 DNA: TGTGCCAGCAGGTTAGAATCTTCTAGCACAGATACGCAGTATTTT
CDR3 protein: CASRLESSSTDTQYF

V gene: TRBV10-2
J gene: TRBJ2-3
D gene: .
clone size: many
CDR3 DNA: TGCGCCAGCAGTGAAGGGGGGGCTTCCACAGATACGCAGTATTTT
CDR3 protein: CASSEGGASTDTQYF

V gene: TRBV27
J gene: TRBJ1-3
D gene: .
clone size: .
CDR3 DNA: TGTGCCAGCAGTTTTCTTCCCCCCAGGGATACAGACACCATATATTTT
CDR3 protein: CASSFLPPRDTDTIYF

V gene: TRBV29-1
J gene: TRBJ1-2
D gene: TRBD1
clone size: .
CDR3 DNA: TGCAGCGTTATCCCCGGGACAGGGAACTATGGCTACACCTTC
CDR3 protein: CSVIPGTGNYGYTF

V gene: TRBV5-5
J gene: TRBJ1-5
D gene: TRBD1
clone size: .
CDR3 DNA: TGTGCCAGCAGCCGTACCGGGACAGTTTTCTCGAGCAATCAGCCCCAGCATTTT
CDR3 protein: CASSRTGTVFSSNQPQHF

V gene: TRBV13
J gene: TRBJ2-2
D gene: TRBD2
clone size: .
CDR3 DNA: TGTGCCAGCAATAGCGGGGGGGCTGCCGGGGAGCTGTTTTTT
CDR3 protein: CASNSGGAAGELFF